This T cell receptor beta chain stems from a study of identical twins. TCRdb redid the calling of the 5' RACE reads with MiXCR, one entry per CDR3 protein. The top ten hold about 0.5% of the sample, which has approximately 490,000 distinct CDR3 sequences, more than 20% seen once. The CDR3 sequence is 15 residues long. Trimming removed 0 bases from V and 10 bases from J, with 14 bases in between. CDR1 is SGHRS, CDR2 YFSETQ, per germline. These data were likewise used in another study, on yellow fever vaccine responses in identical twins.

The sequenced material came from CD4+ T cells sorted from blood. The sequence was collected from a woman younger than 30 in good health. The genes are TRBV5-1 and TRBJ1-6; D is unclear. The DNA of the CDR3 is TGCGCCAGCAGCTTGGACGCGGGCGGGAGATCACCCCTCCACTTT. Encoded protein: CASSLDAGGRSPLHF.